The 6 T cell receptor beta chains listed next were all sequenced from one sample in a study of cytomegalovirus exposure and HLA in healthy donors. The PCR contained 60 Vbeta and 13 Jbeta primers. Sequencing used immunoSEQ multiplex PCR; TCRdb keeps in-frame clones, though not all of them. The sample carries approximately 120,000 clones, about 80% recorded once. Sequenced sample: PBMCs. The receptor set was obtained from a woman aged 50 to 60 in good health and CMV-seropositive.

The rearrangement joins TRBV28 to TRBJ1-2, with 7 bases that match TRBD1. The CDR3 consists of 15 residues. V was pared by 5 bases and J by 0 bases, with 6 bases of the junction left unmatched. Germline CDR1 and CDR2: MDHEN and SYDVKM. CDR3 coding DNA: TGTGCCAGCAGTAGCACCGGGACAGCTAACTATGGCTACACCTTC. Amino acid sequence: CASSSTGTANYGYTF.

CDR3 nucleotide sequence: TGTGCCTGGAGTTCCCCGGGACAGAGCTCTGGGGCCAACGTCCTGACTTTC. Residues: CAWSSPGQSSGANVLTF. The V gene is TRBV30, the J gene TRBJ2-6, with 7 bases aligning to TRBD1. The CDR3 runs to 17 residues. Germline CDR1 is GTSNPN and CDR2 is SVGIG (reference sequence). Unmatched junction bases numbered 7, after V lost 2 bases and J lost 0 bases.

The chain links TRBV27 to TRBJ2-3; TRBD2 agrees at 7 bases. Trimming removed 8 bases from V and 2 bases from J; junction bases left unmatched: 10. This CDR3 contains 15 residues. CDR1 and CDR2 from the germline V gene are MNHEY and SMNVEV (reference sequence). In nucleotides, the CDR3 is TGTGCCAGCTCATATGGACTAGAACTCACAGATACGCAGTATTTT. This translates into CASSYGLELTDTQYF.

The chain links TRBV10-2 to TRBJ1-5; D uncertain. V lost 0 bases to trimming and J lost 3 bases, with 6 bases between them. The CDR3 spans 14 residues. Germline CDR1 and CDR2: WSHSY and SAAADI. The CDR3 reads CASSESSFNQPQHF. The CDR3 DNA sequence: TGCGCCAGCAGTGAGTCCAGTTTCAATCAGCCCCAGCATTTT.

The chain combines TRBV6-1 with TRBJ1-5; no firm D call. CDR3 size: 15 residues. Germline V CDR1 and CDR2: MNHNS, SASEGT. Trimming removed 3 bases from V and 7 bases from J, with 16 bases in between. This CDR3 is CASSEGGLRQQPQHF. CDR3 nucleotide sequence: TGTGCCAGCAGTGAGGGAGGACTTAGGCAGCAGCCCCAGCATTTT.

Turning to this clone: Other nucleotide sequences from this sample produce the same CDR3. The V and J genes are TRBV6-4 and TRBJ2-1, with 12 bases aligning to TRBD1. CDR1 and CDR2 from the germline V gene are MRHNA and SNTAGT. CDR3 length: 14 amino acids. The junction had 5 bases not matched to a gene; V was cut back by 6 bases and J by 8 bases. The CDR3 DNA follows: TGTGCCAGCAGCCCCGGGACAGGGGGCGATGAGCAGTTCTTC. Translated: CASSPGTGGDEQFF.